Shown below are 25 T cell receptor beta chains from a single sample sequenced in a study of T cell repertoires in cytomegalovirus infection. TCRdb re-analysed the reads in MiXCR, keeping a single row per CDR3 protein. The sample lists about 440,000 distinct CDR3 sequences; under 40% were seen once. The sample taken for sequencing was PBMCs. These receptors all come from a human donor in good health (CMV status not recorded). Some clones in this sample may be carry-over from other donors' samples.

The chain employs TRBV4-3 and TRBJ1-5; D gene unclear. This CDR3 has 15 amino acids. In germline, CDR1 is LGHNA, CDR2 YSLEER. Trimming took off 0 bases at V and 9 bases at J, with 15 bases between the two ends. CDR3 loop: CASSQDLRVGGPQHF. CDR3 nucleotide sequence: TGCGCCAGCAGCCAAGATCTCCGGGTAGGAGGGCCCCAGCATTTT.

This chain uses TRBV28 with TRBJ2-7, with D perhaps TRBD1 or TRBD2 (5 bases each). Per germline, CDR1 MDHEN and CDR2 SYDVKM. There are 15 residues in the CDR3. V was cut by 5 bases and J by 4 bases, with 18 bases left in between. The CDR3 sequence is CASSPLGGGGYEQYF. CDR3 in DNA: TGTGCCAGCAGTCCGCTGGGTGGGGGTGGGTACGAGCAGTACTTC.

This sequence joins TRBV6-2 or TRBV6-3 and TRBJ2-7; D could derive from TRBD1 or TRBD2 (5 bases each). Per germline, CDR1 MNHEY and CDR2 SVGEGT. This CDR3 spans 14 amino acids. V lost 6 bases and J lost 3, with 15 bases in between. The CDR3: CASRRDAALYEQYF. The CDR3 nucleotides read TGTGCCAGCAGGAGGGACGCAGCGCTCTACGAGCAGTACTTC.

Details on this clonotype: The junction does not match germline at one end; this may be a read error. The rearrangement joins TRBV7-4 to TRBJ1-6, with D tentatively TRBD1 (5 bases). CDR1 SGHVT and CDR2 SQSDAQ come from the germline V gene. The CDR3 is made up of 20 amino acids. CDR3 in amino acids: CASSPGHGGLGSSYKSPLHF. DNA for the CDR3: TGTGCCAGCAGCCCAGGCCATGGGGGACTTGGGAGCTCCTATAAGTCACCCCTACACTTT.

This clonotype was detected only a few times. CDR3 protein: CATSVRATGELFF. In nucleotides, the CDR3 is TGTGCCACCAGTGTGAGGGCTACCGGGGAGCTGTTTTTT. This sequence joins TRBV24-1 and TRBJ2-2; D might be TRBD2 (5 bases). CDR3 length: 13 amino acids. V was shortened by 5 bases and J by 5 bases, with 8 bases between the two germline ends. The germline V gene has CDR1 KGHDR and CDR2 SFDVKD.

This clonotype was picked up a small number of times. The chain links TRBV6-2 or TRBV6-3 to TRBJ1-5, with 8 bases aligning to TRBD1. The CDR3 has 15 amino acids. Germline loops: CDR1 MNHEY, CDR2 SVGEGT. Trimming removed 5 bases from V and 3 bases from J; junction bases left unmatched: 6. In DNA, the CDR3 is TGTGCCAGCAGTACCCCGGACAGGGACAATCAGCCCCAGCATTTT. Translating it yields CASSTPDRDNQPQHF.

The chain links TRBV15 to TRBJ2-5; possible D gene TRBD2, 6 bases. Deletions cut 1 base from V and 4 bases from J, with 10 bases between. The CDR3 contains 14 residues. Germline V lookup: CDR1 LNHNV, CDR2 YYDKDF (reference sequence). CDR3: CATSRAGDGETQYF. The CDR3 DNA reads as TGTGCCACCAGCAGAGCGGGGGATGGAGAGACCCAGTACTTC.

This clonotype was counted ten times or more. The chain recombines TRBV7-9 with TRBJ1-1; TRBD1 might be the D (5 bases). CDR3 length: 13 residues. V was pared by 7 bases and J by 7 bases, with 16 bases between. CDR1 is SEHNR, CDR2 FQNEAQ, per germline (reference sequence). In DNA form, the CDR3 reads TGTGCCAGCACCCCACAGGAGCAAATTGAAGCTTTCTTT. Encoded protein: CASTPQEQIEAFF.

The chain links TRBV28 to TRBJ1-3; TRBD1 agrees at 8 bases. This CDR3 spans 14 amino acids. V shed 6 bases, J shed 8 bases, and the junction held 9 bases outside the gene matches. From germline, CDR1 is MDHEN and CDR2 SYDVKM. This CDR3 is CASRHRGVADTIYF. The CDR3 region has the DNA TGTGCCAGCAGGCACAGGGGGGTTGCGGACACCATATATTTT.

The genes are TRBV3-1 and TRBJ1-2, with a possible D match to TRBD1 (6 bases). The CDR3 runs to 16 residues. Between the trimmed V and J ends, which lost 0 bases and 5 bases, there was a span of 16 bases. Germline lookup yields CDR1 LGHDT and CDR2 YNNKEL (reference sequence). DNA of the CDR3: TGTGCCAGCAGCCAAGAGGCCCCAGGGGCAGGATATGGCTACACCTTC. Amino acid sequence: CASSQEAPGAGYGYTF.

This clonotype was counted ten times or more. The chain carries TRBV7-2 and TRBJ1-6, with D tentatively TRBD1 (5 bases). CDR3 length: 13 amino acids. V was clipped by 4 bases and J by 9 bases, with 10 bases between them. CDR1 and CDR2 from the germline V gene are SGHTA and FQGNSA. Written as DNA, the CDR3 is TGTGCCAGCAGCTCCCAGGGTTTTTCACCCCTCCACTTT. Protein product: CASSSQGFSPLHF.

As concerns this clonotype: A read error may be the cause here, since a much bigger clone is one base away. The V gene is TRBV7-3, the J gene TRBJ2-2, with 10 bases matching TRBD1. From germline, CDR1 is SGHTA and CDR2 FQGTGA. The V segment lost 5 bases and the J segment 9 bases; nucleotides outside the gene matches: 12. This CDR3 has 16 residues. In DNA form, the CDR3 reads TGTGCCAGCAGCCCGTTGACAGGGGGCATCGCCTGGGAGCTGTTTTTT. It is translated as CASSPLTGGIAWELFF.

This clonotype was observed a few times. Here the CDR3 DNA reads TGTGCCAGCAGGGACAGGGTGAAGGTCGGGGAGCTGTTTTTT. Residues: CASRDRVKVGELFF. The J gene is TRBJ2-2, the V gene TRBV12-3 or TRBV12-4, with 8 bases that match TRBD1. V lost 6 bases, J lost 7 bases, and 7 bases stayed unmatched. This CDR3 is 14 amino acids long.

This clonotype was observed at least ten times. The genes are TRBV6-1 and TRBJ2-7, with D perhaps matching TRBD1 (6 bases). Germline CDR1 and CDR2: MNHNS and SASEGT. V was pared by 5 bases and J by 0 bases, with 17 bases between. The CDR3 consists of 16 residues. The CDR3: CASSPPGGRGSYEQYF. The CDR3 region has the DNA TGTGCCAGCAGTCCCCCCGGTGGCAGGGGCTCCTACGAGCAGTACTTC.

Concerning this clonotype: The missing conserved phenylalanine or tryptophan at the end of this CDR3 makes a read error likely. The chain couples TRBV7-6 to TRBJ1-1; D not resolved. Trimming removed 2 bases from V and 1 base from J, with 8 bases in between. This CDR3 is 14 amino acids long. From germline, CDR1 is SGHVS and CDR2 FNYEAQ. This chain's CDR3 is CASSLIGSNTEAFL. CDR3 DNA: TGTGCCAGCAGCTTAATTGGTTCGAACACTGAAGCTTTCCTT.

Concerning this clonotype itself: Its ends do not fully match the called genes, so a read error is possible. The gene calls are TRBV7-9 and TRBJ1-6, with a tentative D call TRBD1 (5 bases). The CDR3 consists of 15 residues. From germline, CDR1 is SEHNR and CDR2 FQNEAQ (reference sequence). The CDR3: CARSHNGAVSSPLHF. DNA of the CDR3: TGTGCCAGGAGCCATAATGGGGCGGTTTCTTCACCACTCCACTTT. Variable domain in full (rest from reference TRBV7-9 and TRBJ1-6): DTGVSQNPRHKITKRGQNVTFRCDPISEHNRLYWYRQTLGQGPEFLTYFQNEAQLEKSRLLSDRFSAERPKGSFSTLEIQRTEQGDSAMYLCARSHNGAVSSPLHFGNGTRLTVT.

The table lists this clonotype with a few counts. The chain uses TRBV29-1 and TRBJ2-3; no clear D. Looked up from germline, CDR1 is SQVTM and CDR2 is ANQGSEA. Trimming pared 3 bases from V and 2 bases from J, leaving 6 bases between. The CDR3 contains 12 residues. The CDR3 sequence is CSVDVSTDTQYF. CDR3 DNA sequence: TGCAGCGTTGACGTTTCCACAGATACGCAGTATTTT.

As for this clonotype: This likely comes from a read error, as the CDR3 has no conserved phenylalanine or tryptophan at its end. The chain has TRBV11-2 and TRBJ2-5; D not certain. The germline V gene has CDR1 SGHAT and CDR2 FQNNGV. This CDR3 comprises 16 residues. V was clipped by 5 bases and J by 2 bases, with 18 bases between them. The CDR3, as DNA: TGTGCCAGCAGCCCCCTCGCCGGTGGGTCGCAAGAGACCCAGTACTTA. It codes for CASSPLAGGSQETQYL.

This chain links TRBV15 with TRBJ2-5; TRBD2 agrees at 10 bases. Germline V lookup: CDR1 LNHNV, CDR2 YYDKDF (reference sequence). There are 15 residues in the CDR3. V was pared by 4 bases and J by 3 bases, with 5 bases of the junction left unmatched. The CDR3 loop reads CATSNLGLAEETQYF. The CDR3 DNA sequence: TGTGCCACCAGCAACCTTGGACTAGCGGAAGAGACCCAGTACTTC.

This clonotype occurred a few times. The rearrangement joins TRBV12-3 or TRBV12-4 to TRBJ1-6; unclear D gene. V gave up 6 bases and J gave up 1 base, with 7 bases separating them. The CDR3 contains 14 residues. The CDR3 reads CASRPQSYNSPLHF. In DNA form, the CDR3 reads TGTGCCAGCAGACCCCAGTCCTATAATTCACCCCTCCACTTT.

Regarding this clonotype: Likely a read error: the CDR3 ends without its conserved phenylalanine or tryptophan. The chain links TRBV7-2 to TRBJ2-7; 9 bases align to TRBD2. Germline trimming cut 5 bases from V and 3 bases from J; bases unmatched to any gene: 8. In germline, CDR1 is SGHTA, CDR2 FQGNSA. The CDR3 is 15 residues long. The CDR3 DNA reads as TGTGCCAGCAGCCGGTCAGCGGGAGGATTCTACGAGCAGTACATC. Its translation is CASSRSAGGFYEQYI.

The V and J genes are TRBV2 and TRBJ1-2; D is unclear. Germline values: CDR1 SNHLY, CDR2 FYNNEI. This CDR3 contains 14 residues. V was trimmed by 3 bases and J by 1 base, leaving 9 bases between them. The CDR3 spells CASSDGEFNYGYTF. In nucleotides, the CDR3 is TGTGCCAGCAGTGATGGGGAATTTAACTATGGCTACACCTTC. The whole variable domain, filled in from reference TRBV2 and TRBJ1-2, reads EPEVTQTPSHQVTQMGQEVILRCVPISNHLYFYWYRQILGQKVEFLVSFYNNEISEKSEIFDDQFSVERPDGSNFTLKIRSTKLEDSAMYFCASSDGEFNYGYTFGSGTRLTVV.

The gene calls are TRBV5-1 and TRBJ2-7, with TRBD1 matching over 8 bases. The trim removed 3 bases at V and 6 bases at J, leaving 2 bases unmatched. The CDR3 consists of 12 residues. Germline V CDR1 and CDR2: SGHRS, YFSETQ. The CDR3 sequence: CASSSDRAEQYF. CDR3 coding DNA: TGCGCCAGCAGCTCGGACAGGGCCGAGCAGTACTTC.

This chain uses TRBV11-2 with TRBJ1-1; D ambiguous. The CDR3 totals 15 residues. Looked up from germline, CDR1 is SGHAT and CDR2 is FQNNGV. Trimming pared 4 bases from V and 6 bases from J, leaving 18 bases between. DNA of the CDR3: TGTGCCAGCAGCTCCCAACTGTCCTTGAGGTCTGAAGCTTTCTTT. Translated, it gives CASSSQLSLRSEAFF.

In its sample, this clonotype was seen a few times. The rearrangement joins TRBV7-4 to TRBJ1-1; D gene unclear. The CDR3 is 13 residues long. V was pared by 2 bases and J by 5 bases, with 9 bases between. The germline gives CDR1 SGHVT, CDR2 SQSDAQ. CDR3 residues: CASSLLDRTEAFF. In DNA, the CDR3 is TGTGCCAGCAGCTTATTAGATCGGACTGAAGCTTTCTTT.